This is a list of T cell receptor beta chains from one sample in a study of blood T cells in healthy people across ages. TCRdb ran MiXCR on the 5' RACE reads and lists one entry per CDR3 protein. The sample yields under 1,000,000 distinct CDR3 sequences, about 42% seen once. Sequenced material: blood. The receptor source for this set is a man at least 80 years old in good health. Each CDR3 is given with its conserved first and last residue. The order of the fields is D gene, clone size, V gene, J gene, CDR3 protein, CDR3 DNA. D genes are given only for firm matches. Clone size is given for some rows only: seen once, a few or many times, or a class if the clone is expanded.

d_gene: -
abundance: many
v_gene: TRBV9
j_gene: TRBJ2-7
CDR3aa: CASSVGISYEQYF
CDR3nt: TGTGCCAGCAGTGTTGGGATCTCCTACGAGCAGTACTTC

d_gene: -
abundance: once
v_gene: TRBV6-2/TRBV6-3
j_gene: TRBJ2-5
CDR3aa: CAISVGGETQYF
CDR3nt: TGTGCCATTTCTGTGGGGGGAGAGACCCAGTACTTC

d_gene: TRBD1
abundance: -
v_gene: TRBV20-1
j_gene: TRBJ2-7
CDR3aa: CSASLGTGAYEQYF
CDR3nt: TGCAGTGCTTCCCTGGGGACAGGGGCCTACGAGCAGTACTTC

d_gene: -
abundance: -
v_gene: TRBV11-3
j_gene: TRBJ2-7
CDR3aa: CASSVGGGTNEQYF
CDR3nt: TGTGCCAGCAGCGTCGGCGGGGGCACGAATGAGCAGTACTTC

d_gene: TRBD1
abundance: many
v_gene: TRBV7-2
j_gene: TRBJ2-1
CDR3aa: CASRIGGRQGGHNEQFF
CDR3nt: TGTGCCAGCAGAATAGGAGGTCGACAGGGTGGTCACAATGAGCAGTTCTTC

d_gene: -
abundance: -
v_gene: TRBV10-3
j_gene: TRBJ1-2
CDR3aa: CAITARQEENYGYTF
CDR3nt: TGTGCCATCACAGCTAGACAGGAAGAGAACTATGGCTACACCTTC

d_gene: -
abundance: -
v_gene: TRBV20-1
j_gene: TRBJ2-6
CDR3aa: CSAAFPGANVLTF
CDR3nt: TGCAGTGCGGCTTTCCCTGGGGCCAACGTCCTGACTTTC

d_gene: -
abundance: -
v_gene: TRBV7-9
j_gene: TRBJ1-2
CDR3aa: CASSPGHLVRGYTF
CDR3nt: TGTGCCAGCAGCCCGGGACACCTAGTGCGTGGCTACACCTTC

d_gene: -
abundance: few
v_gene: TRBV7-2
j_gene: TRBJ1-1
CDR3aa: CASSLQQDTEAFF
CDR3nt: TGTGCCAGCAGCCTGCAACAAGACACTGAAGCTTTCTTT

d_gene: TRBD2
abundance: -
v_gene: TRBV27
j_gene: TRBJ2-1
CDR3aa: CASRQRTSGRYNEQFF
CDR3nt: TGTGCCAGCAGGCAAAGGACTAGCGGGAGGTACAATGAGCAGTTCTTC

d_gene: -
abundance: -
v_gene: TRBV5-1
j_gene: TRBJ2-2
CDR3aa: CASSLVLLDPGELFF
CDR3nt: TGCGCCAGCAGCTTGGTTCTGCTAGACCCCGGGGAGCTGTTTTTT

d_gene: -
abundance: -
v_gene: TRBV2
j_gene: TRBJ2-2
CDR3aa: CASSIQVGELFF
CDR3nt: TGTGCCAGCTCAATACAGGTCGGGGAGCTGTTTTTT

d_gene: TRBD2
abundance: many
v_gene: TRBV7-2
j_gene: TRBJ2-7
CDR3aa: CASSYFGLAVNYEQYF
CDR3nt: TGTGCCAGCAGCTATTTTGGACTAGCGGTGAACTACGAGCAGTACTTC

d_gene: -
abundance: -
v_gene: TRBV7-2
j_gene: TRBJ2-2
CDR3aa: CASSRGGSGANTGELFF
CDR3nt: TGTGCCAGCAGCCGAGGGGGGAGCGGAGCGAACACCGGGGAGCTGTTTTTT

d_gene: -
abundance: -
v_gene: TRBV10-3
j_gene: TRBJ1-4
CDR3aa: CAISDSSWSEKLFF
CDR3nt: TGTGCCATCAGTGATTCGAGTTGGTCCGAAAAACTGTTTTTT

d_gene: TRBD2
abundance: few
v_gene: TRBV7-8
j_gene: TRBJ2-5
CDR3aa: CASSFTSGRAPETQYF
CDR3nt: TGTGCCAGCAGCTTTACTAGCGGGAGGGCCCCCGAGACCCAGTACTTC

d_gene: -
abundance: -
v_gene: TRBV5-1
j_gene: TRBJ2-5
CDR3aa: CASSLDGTIQETQYF
CDR3nt: TGCGCCAGCAGCTTGGACGGGACCATCCAAGAGACCCAGTACTTC

d_gene: TRBD1
abundance: -
v_gene: TRBV10-3
j_gene: TRBJ1-2
CDR3aa: CATKGQGDNYGYTF
CDR3nt: TGTGCCACCAAGGGACAGGGGGATAACTATGGCTACACCTTC

d_gene: TRBD2
abundance: -
v_gene: TRBV20-1
j_gene: TRBJ2-3
CDR3aa: CSARVIGLAEYTDTQYF
CDR3nt: TGCAGTGCTAGGGTTATAGGACTAGCGGAGTACACAGATACGCAGTATTTT

d_gene: -
abundance: few
v_gene: TRBV5-1
j_gene: TRBJ2-7
CDR3aa: CASSRAGSYEQYF
CDR3nt: TGCGCCAGCAGCCGAGCCGGGAGCTACGAGCAGTACTTC

d_gene: -
abundance: once
v_gene: TRBV5-4
j_gene: TRBJ2-7
CDR3aa: CASSPGGQSSYEQYF
CDR3nt: TGTGCCAGCAGCCCGGGGGGACAGTCTTCCTACGAGCAGTACTTC

d_gene: TRBD1
abundance: few
v_gene: TRBV7-8
j_gene: TRBJ1-1
CDR3aa: CASSPTTPGTVNTEAFF
CDR3nt: TGTGCCAGCAGCCCCACCACACCTGGGACAGTTAACACTGAAGCTTTCTTT

d_gene: -
abundance: few
v_gene: TRBV24-1
j_gene: TRBJ2-3
CDR3aa: CATSEMGFGTDTQYF
CDR3nt: TGTGCCACCAGTGAGATGGGGTTTGGCACAGATACGCAGTATTTT

d_gene: -
abundance: few
v_gene: TRBV20-1
j_gene: TRBJ2-4
CDR3aa: CSARDGGTAKNIQYF
CDR3nt: TGCAGTGCTAGGGATGGCGGGACGGCCAAAAACATTCAGTACTTC

d_gene: -
abundance: once
v_gene: TRBV5-5
j_gene: TRBJ2-3
CDR3aa: CARSLRAPTSTDTQYF
CDR3nt: TGTGCCAGAAGCCTCCGGGCCCCGACTAGCACAGATACGCAGTATTTT

d_gene: -
abundance: -
v_gene: TRBV14
j_gene: TRBJ2-7
CDR3aa: CASSLDTGYEQYF
CDR3nt: TGTGCCAGCAGTTTGGACACCGGCTACGAGCAGTACTTC

d_gene: TRBD2
abundance: few
v_gene: TRBV27
j_gene: TRBJ2-1
CDR3aa: CASRRLAGGSYNEQFF
CDR3nt: TGTGCCAGCAGACGACTAGCGGGAGGCTCCTACAATGAGCAGTTCTTC

d_gene: -
abundance: -
v_gene: TRBV20-1
j_gene: TRBJ2-1
CDR3aa: CSATGPYEEQFF
CDR3nt: TGCAGTGCTACCGGGCCCTATGAGGAGCAGTTCTTC

d_gene: -
abundance: -
v_gene: TRBV5-1
j_gene: TRBJ2-5
CDR3aa: CASSLEWGDETQYF
CDR3nt: TGCGCCAGCAGCCTGGAGTGGGGCGACGAGACCCAGTACTTC

d_gene: TRBD1
abundance: -
v_gene: TRBV6-5
j_gene: TRBJ2-7
CDR3aa: CASSYSFGTAYEQYF
CDR3nt: TGTGCCAGCAGTTACTCGTTTGGGACAGCTTACGAGCAGTACTTC

d_gene: TRBD2
abundance: -
v_gene: TRBV5-4
j_gene: TRBJ2-5
CDR3aa: CASSGNGLAGFETQYF
CDR3nt: TGTGCCAGCAGCGGCAACGGGCTAGCGGGATTTGAGACCCAGTACTTC

d_gene: -
abundance: -
v_gene: TRBV7-2
j_gene: TRBJ2-3
CDR3aa: CASSLLGPSTDTQYF
CDR3nt: TGTGCCAGCAGCCTATTGGGACCGAGCACAGATACGCAGTATTTT

d_gene: -
abundance: -
v_gene: TRBV5-6
j_gene: TRBJ2-7
CDR3aa: CASSSSRFEQYF
CDR3nt: TGTGCCAGCAGCTCCTCACGGTTCGAGCAGTACTTC

d_gene: TRBD1
abundance: -
v_gene: TRBV12-3/TRBV12-4
j_gene: TRBJ2-5
CDR3aa: CASSLGTGGRGTQYF
CDR3nt: TGTGCCAGCAGTTTAGGGACAGGGGGTAGAGGGACCCAGTACTTC

d_gene: TRBD2
abundance: many
v_gene: TRBV9
j_gene: TRBJ2-7
CDR3aa: CASSGGRLAASYEQYF
CDR3nt: TGTGCCAGCAGCGGAGGGAGACTAGCGGCGTCCTACGAGCAGTACTTC

d_gene: TRBD2
abundance: -
v_gene: TRBV30
j_gene: TRBJ2-7
CDR3aa: CAWSVRLAGPSYEQYF
CDR3nt: TGTGCCTGGAGTGTACGGCTAGCGGGGCCCTCCTACGAGCAGTACTTC

d_gene: TRBD2
abundance: few
v_gene: TRBV6-2/TRBV6-3
j_gene: TRBJ2-1
CDR3aa: CASSYTRGEYNEQFF
CDR3nt: TGTGCCAGCAGTTACACGCGGGGGGAATACAATGAGCAGTTCTTC

d_gene: TRBD2
abundance: -
v_gene: TRBV7-8
j_gene: TRBJ2-7
CDR3aa: CASRWGLAGSYEQYF
CDR3nt: TGTGCCAGCAGATGGGGACTAGCGGGATCCTACGAGCAGTACTTC

d_gene: TRBD1
abundance: -
v_gene: TRBV25-1
j_gene: TRBJ2-1
CDR3aa: CASSEERQGNNEQFF
CDR3nt: TGTGCCAGCAGTGAGGAACGACAGGGTAACAATGAGCAGTTCTTC

d_gene: -
abundance: -
v_gene: TRBV20-1
j_gene: TRBJ1-2
CDR3aa: CSAPRAQGGYTF
CDR3nt: TGCAGTGCTCCCCGGGCCCAGGGAGGCTACACCTTC

d_gene: -
abundance: -
v_gene: TRBV7-8
j_gene: TRBJ2-3
CDR3aa: CASSPTGPSFHRYAYF
CDR3nt: TGTGCCAGCAGCCCTACTGGCCCTAGCTTCCACAGATACGCGTATTTT

d_gene: TRBD2
abundance: -
v_gene: TRBV6-5
j_gene: TRBJ2-2
CDR3aa: CASTRSGGSNTGELFF
CDR3nt: TGTGCCAGCACCCGCTCGGGGGGATCGAACACCGGGGAGCTGTTTTTT

d_gene: TRBD1
abundance: few
v_gene: TRBV10-3
j_gene: TRBJ2-5
CDR3aa: CAIRDRDRGGGETQYF
CDR3nt: TGTGCCATCAGAGACCGGGACAGGGGAGGTGGTGAGACCCAGTACTTC

d_gene: -
abundance: -
v_gene: TRBV12-3/TRBV12-4
j_gene: TRBJ1-1
CDR3aa: CASSLEEGSEAFF
CDR3nt: TGTGCCAGCAGTTTAGAGGAGGGGTCGGAAGCTTTCTTT

d_gene: TRBD2
abundance: -
v_gene: TRBV6-2/TRBV6-3
j_gene: TRBJ2-1
CDR3aa: CASSSDSGSVNEQFF
CDR3nt: TGTGCCAGCAGTTCTGATAGCGGGAGTGTGAATGAGCAGTTCTTC

d_gene: -
abundance: few
v_gene: TRBV28
j_gene: TRBJ2-7
CDR3aa: CASSLQGKWYEQYF
CDR3nt: TGTGCCAGCAGTTTACAGGGGAAATGGTACGAGCAGTACTTC

d_gene: TRBD2
abundance: -
v_gene: TRBV6-1
j_gene: TRBJ2-5
CDR3aa: CASRGLAGVETQYF
CDR3nt: TGTGCCAGCAGGGGTCTAGCGGGAGTAGAGACCCAGTACTTC

d_gene: -
abundance: -
v_gene: TRBV20-1
j_gene: TRBJ2-7
CDR3aa: CSASAPRASRGYEQYF
CDR3nt: TGCAGTGCTAGTGCCCCCAGGGCTAGCCGGGGATACGAGCAGTACTTC

d_gene: -
abundance: -
v_gene: TRBV7-9
j_gene: TRBJ1-6
CDR3aa: CASSTHDKQGANSPLHF
CDR3nt: TGTGCCAGCAGCACTCACGACAAACAGGGCGCCAATTCACCCCTCCACTTT

d_gene: -
abundance: few
v_gene: TRBV20-1
j_gene: TRBJ1-1
CDR3aa: CSAPQETAPEAFF
CDR3nt: TGCAGTGCTCCCCAGGAGACAGCTCCTGAAGCTTTCTTT

d_gene: TRBD2
abundance: few
v_gene: TRBV5-6
j_gene: TRBJ2-5
CDR3aa: CASSFPGLRETQYF
CDR3nt: TGTGCCAGCAGCTTCCCGGGACTAAGAGAGACCCAGTACTTC

d_gene: -
abundance: -
v_gene: TRBV20-1
j_gene: TRBJ2-7
CDR3aa: CSARDTMGLSYEQYF
CDR3nt: TGCAGTGCTAGAGATACAATGGGGCTGTCGTACGAGCAGTACTTC

d_gene: -
abundance: many
v_gene: TRBV6-5
j_gene: TRBJ2-3
CDR3aa: CATIPQGSTDTQYF
CDR3nt: TGTGCCACCATCCCCCAGGGAAGCACAGATACGCAGTATTTT